This TCR beta chain was observed in a study of cytomegalovirus exposure and HLA in healthy donors. Study outcomes and limitations: Upon later analysis, TCR association rates were observed to vary by HLA locus, being highest for DRB1 and lowest for HLA-C.

About this clone: Its antigen is undetermined.

PCR used 60 Vbeta primers and 13 Jbeta primers. The method was immunoSEQ multiplex PCR; TCRdb's version includes in-frame clones alone and lacks a portion of them. The data contain under 140,000 clones, approximately 80% of them singletons. V lost 4 bases, J lost 4 bases, and 10 bases lay in between. Germline assignment: CDR1 SGHTA and CDR2 FQGNSA. This CDR3 region has 14 residues. The clonotype comes from a young man in good health and CMV-seropositive. This chain joins TRBV7-2 and TRBJ2-2, with D maybe TRBD1 (6 bases). The sequencing sample was made of PBMCs. In DNA form, the CDR3 reads TGTGCCAGCAGCTATTACAGGGCCACCGGGGAGCTGTTTTTT. It codes for CASSYYRATGELFF.